This T cell receptor (beta chain) came from a study of T cell repertoires in cytomegalovirus infection. A single record per CDR3 protein comes from TCRdb applying MiXCR to the reads. The data show 510,000 or so distinct CDR3 sequences, approximately 25% seen once. CDR1 is SGHVS, CDR2 FNYEAQ, per germline. The CDR3 is 15 residues long. With respect to this clonotype: A much larger clone lies a single base off, so this may be a read error.

Sequences were obtained from PBMCs. The source of this sequence is a human donor in good health (CMV status not recorded). Some clones in this sample may be carry-over from other donors' samples. The V gene is TRBV7-6, the J gene TRBJ2-6; 8 nucleotides agree with TRBD2. For the CDR3, the DNA is TGTGCCAGCAGCTCCGGGACGGGAGGGGCCAACCTCCTGACTTTC. Translation: CASSSGTGGANLLTF. The variable domain in full, completed from reference TRBV7-6 and TRBJ2-6, reads GAGVSQSPRYKVTKRGQDVALRCDPISGHVSLYWYRQALGQGPEFLTYFNYEAQQDKSGLPNDRFSAERPEGSISTLTIQRTEQRDSAMYRCASSSGTGGANLLTFGAGSRLTVL.